Each of the 32 T cell receptor beta chains below was sequenced from the same sample in a study of T cell responses to AZD1222 COVID-19 vaccine. Profiling relied on immunoSEQ multiplex PCR, and the TCRdb table lists in-frame clones only, not all of them. The sample includes 170,000 or so clones, 80% to 95% of them seen just once. Source: peripheral blood, taken 28 days after the second dose of the MenACWY control vaccine. These receptor sequences come from an adult who received the MenACWY meningococcal vaccine as a control.

The V gene is TRBV2, the J gene TRBJ1-2, with D unresolved. CDR3 length: 15 residues. V lost 1 base and J 0 bases, leaving 9 bases between the germline ends. Germline loops: CDR1 SNHLY, CDR2 FYNNEI. CDR3 loop: CASSEGRRTNYGYTF. The CDR3 DNA reads as TGTGCCAGCAGTGAAGGCAGACGGACTAACTATGGCTACACCTTC.

This clone occurred once. V usage is TRBV12-3 or TRBV12-4 and J usage is TRBJ1-3; no firm D call. Trimming pared 3 bases from V and 4 bases from J, leaving 7 bases between. This CDR3 has 13 residues. The CDR3 spells CASSFSRGNTIYF. CDR3 bases: TGTGCCAGCAGTTTCTCACGAGGAAACACCATATATTTT.

V is TRBV27 and J is TRBJ1-6; D perhaps matches TRBD1 (5 bases). Deletions cut 6 bases from V and 3 bases from J, with 18 bases between. This CDR3 contains 17 residues. CDR1 is MNHEY, CDR2 SMNVEV, per germline (reference sequence). In DNA, the CDR3 is TGTGCCAGCAGCATCTGGAGGGGCAGGAACTATAATTCACCCCTCCACTTT. Its translation is CASSIWRGRNYNSPLHF.

This clone was seen once. The rearrangement uses TRBV29-1 and TRBJ1-2; 8 bases agree with TRBD1. This CDR3 comprises 14 residues. Germline V CDR1 and CDR2: SQVTM, ANQGSEA. With V trimmed by 6 bases and J by 7 bases, 13 bases remained unmatched. This CDR3 is CSVADRGLFGGYTF. CDR3 in DNA: TGCAGCGTGGCAGACAGGGGACTTTTCGGTGGCTACACCTTC.

The V gene is TRBV2, the J gene TRBJ1-2; 7 nucleotides agree with TRBD1. The CDR3 extends over 15 amino acids. Germline CDR1 and CDR2: SNHLY and FYNNEI. V was clipped by 9 bases and J by 4 bases; unmatched bases: 14. CDR3 protein: CARKSTGATFYGYTF. DNA of the CDR3: TGTGCCAGAAAGTCAACAGGGGCCACCTTCTATGGCTACACCTTC.

For this clone: The same CDR3 can be traced to other DNA sequences in this sample. This chain joins TRBV7-2 and TRBJ2-2; D possibly corresponds to TRBD2 (5 bases). The V end lost 4 bases, the J end lost 4 bases, and 7 bases lay between the germline ends. CDR3 length: 13 amino acids. Per germline, CDR1 SGHTA and CDR2 FQGNSA. Here the CDR3 DNA reads TGTGCCAGCAGCTCTGGACTCACCGGGGAGCTGTTTTTT. This sequence encodes CASSSGLTGELFF.

The chain couples TRBV28 to TRBJ1-2, with D maybe TRBD1 (5 bases). The CDR3 length is 14 residues. V was pared by 3 bases and J by 4 bases, with 12 bases between. Germline values: CDR1 MDHEN, CDR2 SYDVKM. The DNA for the CDR3 is TGTGCCAGCAGTTTGAACGGGGGAACCTATGGCTACACCTTC. Residues: CASSLNGGTYGYTF.

In its sample, this clone ranks as medium-sized. The rearrangement uses TRBV28 and TRBJ1-2; no firm D call. The CDR3 is made up of 13 amino acids. Germline CDR1 MDHEN, CDR2 SYDVKM. V lost 3 bases and J lost 10, with 15 bases in between. The CDR3 sequence is CASSLSPGSLYTF. For the CDR3, the DNA is TGTGCCAGCAGTTTGTCCCCCGGGTCCCTCTACACCTTC.

V is TRBV10-3 and J is TRBJ2-7, with TRBD2 identical over 8 bases. The V gene's germline CDR1 is ENHRY and CDR2 SYGVKD. This CDR3 comprises 15 residues. The J segment lost 0 bases and the V segment lost 4 bases, leaving 5 bases of the junction unmatched. CDR3 bases: TGTGCCATCAGTGCTCGGGGGGGGATCTCCTACGAGCAGTACTTC. As protein: CAISARGGISYEQYF.

The chain couples TRBV29-1 to TRBJ2-7; D may be TRBD1 (6 bases). Trimming cost V 4 bases and J 9 bases, with 19 bases left between them. Germline V gene sequence: CDR1 SQVTM, CDR2 ANQGSEA. The CDR3 contains 13 residues. The CDR3 DNA reads TGCAGCGTTGCCCCCCAGGGGAATCAAGGGCAGTACTTC. As protein: CSVAPQGNQGQYF.

The gene calls are TRBV29-1 and TRBJ1-1; D is ambiguous. With 5 bases removed from V and 6 bases from J, the gap between germline ends came to 13 bases. The CDR3 totals 12 residues. Germline values: CDR1 SQVTM, CDR2 ANQGSEA. In DNA, the CDR3 is TGCAGCGTTCGATATGCAACCTCTGAAGCTTTCTTT. Translating it yields CSVRYATSEAFF.

J is TRBJ1-1 and V is TRBV19; D possibly corresponds to TRBD1 (5 bases). The CDR3 has 17 residues. Germline V gene data show CDR1 as LNHDA and CDR2 as SQIVND (reference sequence). V was trimmed by 6 bases and J by 0 bases, leaving 20 bases between them. The CDR3 nucleotides are TGTGCCAGTAGCCCATCGACGGGACGGATTATGAACACTGAAGCTTTCTTT. This gives the protein CASSPSTGRIMNTEAFF.

V is TRBV5-6 and J is TRBJ1-2, with D unclear. V was trimmed by 2 bases and J by 2 bases, leaving 4 bases between them. There are 12 residues in the CDR3. CDR1 is SGHDT, CDR2 YYEEEE, per germline. DNA for the CDR3: TGTGCCAGCAGCTTAGTGAACTATGGCTACACCTTC. Translated, it gives CASSLVNYGYTF.

This clone was counted ten times or more. The chain recombines TRBV11-2 with TRBJ2-7; D remains unclear. V was clipped by 3 bases and J by 5 bases, with 8 bases between them. Germline V gives CDR1 SGHAT, CDR2 FQNNGV. The CDR3 consists of 12 residues. CDR3 in DNA: TGTGCCAGCAGCTTCCTAGGAAACGAGCAGTACTTC. Its translation: CASSFLGNEQYF.

The chain couples TRBV30 to TRBJ1-2; TRBD1 aligns across 8 bases. CDR3 length: 13 residues. In germline, CDR1 is GTSNPN, CDR2 SVGIG (reference sequence). V shed 8 bases, J shed 2 bases, and the junction held 7 bases outside the gene matches. CDR3 in DNA: TGTGCCCGACGACAGGGGTTAAACTATGGCTACACCTTC. It is translated as CARRQGLNYGYTF.

The chain joins TRBV5-1 to TRBJ1-6; D is ambiguous. This CDR3 contains 14 residues. V lost 2 bases, J lost 8 bases, and 11 bases lay in between. CDR1 and CDR2 from the germline V gene are SGHRS and YFSETQ. The CDR3 here is CASSLGRQDSPLHF. The CDR3, as DNA: TGCGCCAGCAGCTTAGGGAGGCAGGATTCACCCCTCCACTTT.

The chain has TRBV6-5 and TRBJ1-4; no clear D gene. CDR3 length: 16 amino acids. V lost 0 bases, J lost 0 bases, and 8 bases lay in between. CDR1 is MNHEY, CDR2 SVGAGI, per germline. CDR3 in DNA: TGTGCCAGCAGTTACTCAGGAGTTGCAACTAATGAAAAACTGTTTTTT. Its translation is CASSYSGVATNEKLFF.

The chain is built from TRBV6-1 and TRBJ2-5; TRBD1 agrees at 7 bases. The germline V gene has CDR1 MNHNS and CDR2 SASEGT. The CDR3 length is 15 residues. J gave up 1 base and V 2 bases, and 4 bases lay outside the gene matches. The CDR3 nucleotides read TGTGCCAGCAGTGAATCGGACAGGAGCCAAGAGACCCAGTACTTC. Its translation is CASSESDRSQETQYF.

The chain uses TRBV4-2 and TRBJ1-6; D not resolved. Germline V gene sequence: CDR1 LGHNA, CDR2 YNFKEQ. Trimming took 10 bases from V and 7 from J, leaving 14 bases between them. The length of the CDR3 is 13 residues. CDR3 bases: TGTGCCACCAAGGAGGTGACAAATTCACCCCTCCACTTT. The encoded protein is CATKEVTNSPLHF.

This chain links TRBV18 with TRBJ2-3; D perhaps matches TRBD2 (6 bases). CDR3 size: 17 residues. V gave up 3 bases and J gave up 6 bases, with 22 bases separating them. The V gene's germline CDR1 is KGHSH and CDR2 LQKENI. CDR3 DNA: TGTGCCAGCTCACCTGTTATGACGGGGGTTCGAGCGGATACGCAGTATTTT. It translates to CASSPVMTGVRADTQYF.

The V call is TRBV6-6, the J call TRBJ2-5; TRBD2 matches 14 bases. This CDR3 comprises 16 residues. J lost 4 bases, V lost 2 bases, and 3 bases had no gene match. Germline V lookup: CDR1 MNHNY, CDR2 SVGAGI (reference sequence). The CDR3 region is CASSYGGTSGRETQYF. Here the CDR3 DNA reads TGTGCCAGCAGTTACGGAGGGACTAGCGGGAGAGAGACCCAGTACTTC.

V is TRBV6-1 and J is TRBJ1-2, with TRBD1 identical over 8 bases. The CDR3 is made up of 14 amino acids. Germline loops: CDR1 MNHNS, CDR2 SASEGT. V lost 2 bases, J lost 2 bases, and 1 base stayed unmatched. The CDR3 is CASSERTGNYGYTF. Here the CDR3 DNA reads TGTGCCAGCAGTGAACGGACAGGGAACTATGGCTACACCTTC.

This clone was seen just once. The chain employs TRBV10-3 and TRBJ2-2; D could derive from TRBD1 or TRBD2 (6 bases each). The CDR3 runs to 13 residues. Germline CDR1 ENHRY, CDR2 SYGVKD. Trimming took 11 bases from V and 0 from J, leaving 10 bases between them. The CDR3 protein is CASGGANTGELFF. DNA for the CDR3: TGTGCCTCCGGGGGCGCGAACACCGGGGAGCTGTTTTTT.

A single count supports this clone. The rearrangement joins TRBV30 to TRBJ1-2; no clear D. The CDR3 runs to 12 residues. V was cut by 4 bases and J by 4 bases, with 10 bases left in between. From germline, CDR1 is GTSNPN and CDR2 SVGIG (reference sequence). In nucleotides, the CDR3 is TGTGCCTGGAATTCGGGTTTCTATGGCTACACCTTC. It yields the protein CAWNSGFYGYTF. Filled out from reference TRBV30 and TRBJ1-2, the complete variable domain reads SQTIHQWPATLVQPVGSPLSLECTVEGTSNPNLYWYRQAAGRGLQLLFYSVGIGQISSEVPQNLSASRPQDRQFILSSKKLLLSDSGFYLCAWNSGFYGYTFGSGTRLTVV.

The rearrangement uses TRBV30 and TRBJ1-6; TRBD1 might be the D (5 bases). Germline lookup yields CDR1 GTSNPN and CDR2 SVGIG (reference sequence). The germline V and J ends were trimmed by 3 bases and 7 bases, with 10 bases remaining between them. This CDR3 region has 13 residues. The CDR3 bases are TGTGCCTGGAGGGGGACCCTAAATTCACCCCTCCACTTT. Translating gives CAWRGTLNSPLHF.

The chain recombines TRBV29-1 with TRBJ1-5; 11 bases fit TRBD1. Germline V lookup: CDR1 SQVTM, CDR2 ANQGSEA. The junction had 6 bases not matched to a gene; V was cut back by 6 bases and J by 2 bases. This CDR3 has 15 amino acids. CDR3 region: CSVGTGGGGNQPQHF. CDR3 nucleotides: TGCAGCGTCGGGACAGGGGGAGGGGGCAATCAGCCCCAGCATTTT.

CDR3 loop: CASSLEGYGYTF. The CDR3 region has the DNA TGTGCCAGCAGTTTAGAGGGCTATGGCTACACCTTC. The chain carries TRBV12-3 or TRBV12-4 and TRBJ1-2; D unresolved. V lost 1 base and J lost 4, with 4 bases in between. The CDR3 covers 12 residues.

The rearrangement joins TRBV5-6 to TRBJ1-2; D ambiguous. V dropped 4 bases and J dropped 4 bases, with 23 bases sitting between them. The CDR3 covers 17 residues. CDR1 and CDR2 (germline): SGHDT, YYEEEE. The CDR3 DNA is TGTGCCAGCAGCCAACCCACATTAGGACCGCTCGGCTATGGCTACACCTTC. It yields the protein CASSQPTLGPLGYGYTF.

The chain links TRBV19 to TRBJ2-1; 12 nucleotides line up with TRBD2. Germline V gene lookup returns CDR1 LNHDA and CDR2 SQIVND (reference sequence). V gave up 4 bases and J gave up 6 bases; unmatched junction bases: 4. This CDR3 spans 15 amino acids. For the CDR3, the DNA is TGTGCCAGTAGTACAGGGACTAGCGGGCGCAATGAGCAGTTCTTC. Translation: CASSTGTSGRNEQFF. Looking up the rest from reference TRBV19 and TRBJ2-1 gives the full variable domain: DGGITQSPKYLFRKEGQNVTLSCEQNLNHDAMYWYRQDPGQGLRLIYYSQIVNDFQKGDIAEGYSVSREKKESFPLTVTSAQKNPTAFYLCASSTGTSGRNEQFFGPGTRLTVL.

The chain has TRBV30 and TRBJ1-5; D perhaps matches TRBD1 (5 bases). Between the trimmed V and J ends, which lost 2 bases and 2 bases, there was a span of 13 bases. CDR1 is GTSNPN, CDR2 SVGIG, per germline (reference sequence). The CDR3 is made up of 15 amino acids. CDR3 residues: CAWSTGGGGNQPQHF. CDR3 nucleotides: TGTGCCTGGAGTACGGGCGGGGGTGGCAATCAGCCCCAGCATTTT. Variable domain in full (rest from reference TRBV30 and TRBJ1-5): SQTIHQWPATLVQPVGSPLSLECTVEGTSNPNLYWYRQAAGRGLQLLFYSVGIGQISSEVPQNLSASRPQDRQFILSSKKLLLSDSGFYLCAWSTGGGGNQPQHFGDGTRLSIL.

This clone turned up a few times. The V call is TRBV19, the J call TRBJ1-5, with no clear D. In germline, CDR1 is LNHDA, CDR2 SQIVND (reference sequence). The V and J ends lost 4 bases and 4 bases respectively, with 8 bases between them. This CDR3 is 13 amino acids long. The CDR3 DNA reads TGTGCCAGTAGTACAGGCACGAATCAGCCCCAGCATTTT. It is translated as CASSTGTNQPQHF.

This clone was detected only a few times. The rearrangement links TRBV25-1 to TRBJ2-5, with D hard to call. V lost 0 bases and J 5 bases, leaving 7 bases between the germline ends. Germline CDR1 and CDR2: MGHDK and SYGVNS. The CDR3 is 13 residues long. The CDR3 region is CASSEYTGETQYF. The CDR3 DNA follows: TGTGCCAGCAGTGAATATACCGGGGAGACCCAGTACTTC.